These 22 T cell receptor beta chains originate from one sample sequenced in a study of blood T cell repertoires in COVID-19. Here immunoSEQ multiplex PCR was the method, and the copy in TCRdb shows in-frame clones only, minus some. Of about 74,000 clones in the sample, roughly four fifths were seen once. Source material: peripheral blood. The source is a man between 65 and 85 years old with acute or convalescent COVID-19.

This chain uses TRBV27 with TRBJ2-3; 15 bases align to TRBD2. J lost 4 bases, V lost 4 bases, and 15 bases had no gene match. The CDR3 has 20 residues. CDR1 and CDR2 (germline): MNHEY, SMNVEV (reference sequence). The CDR3 here is CASSSSAGTSGRPPPDTQYF. In nucleotides, the CDR3 is TGTGCCAGCAGTTCGTCAGCCGGGACTAGCGGGAGGCCCCCCCCAGATACGCAGTATTTT.

The genes are TRBV9 and TRBJ2-2; tentatively, D is TRBD2 (5 bases). Trimming shortened V by 0 bases and J by 6 bases, and 9 bases separated the two germline ends. In germline, CDR1 is SGDLS, CDR2 YYNGEE. The CDR3 length is 14 residues. Written as DNA, the CDR3 is TGTGCCAGCAGCGTAGACGGGGATGCCGGGGAGCTGTTTTTT. This encodes CASSVDGDAGELFF.

This chain joins TRBV3-1 (or the pseudogene TRBV3-2) and TRBJ2-7, with 10 nucleotides matching TRBD2. Looked up from germline, CDR1 is LGHDT and CDR2 is YNNKEL (reference sequence). V gave up 1 base and J gave up 1 base; unmatched junction bases: 10. CDR3 length: 18 amino acids. DNA for the CDR3: TGTGCCAGCAGCCAAGTACCCCCTTGGACTAGCGGTTCCTACGAGCAGTACTTC. Translating gives CASSQVPPWTSGSYEQYF.

The chain joins TRBV6-5 to TRBJ2-7, with D possibly matching TRBD2 (5 bases). Germline V gene lookup returns CDR1 MNHEY and CDR2 SVGAGI. The CDR3 has 10 amino acids. V shed 5 bases and J shed 7 bases, with 6 bases lying between them. DNA of the CDR3: TGTGCCAGCAGTCGGGGAGAGCAGTACTTC. Its translation: CASSRGEQYF.

The chain links TRBV27 to TRBJ2-5; TRBD2 matches 7 bases. Looked up from germline, CDR1 is MNHEY and CDR2 is SMNVEV (reference sequence). The CDR3 sequence is 17 residues long. V lost 4 bases to trimming and J lost 4 bases; unmatched junction nucleotides: 15. This CDR3 is CASSYLQSGRASETQYF. The CDR3 bases are TGTGCCAGCAGTTATCTCCAGTCTGGGAGGGCCTCAGAGACCCAGTACTTC.

The chain combines TRBV10-1 with TRBJ2-1; TRBD2 agrees at 9 bases. V lost 4 bases to trimming and J lost 3 bases; unmatched junction nucleotides: 4. Germline V gene sequence: CDR1 WNHNN, CDR2 SYGVQD (reference sequence). This CDR3 has 15 amino acids. The CDR3 nucleotides read TGCGCCAGCAGTGGGGGGACTAGCCTCTACAATGAGCAGTTCTTC. Translation: CASSGGTSLYNEQFF.

This clone was counted once. J is TRBJ2-7 and V is TRBV12-3 or TRBV12-4; TRBD1 matches at 8 bases. V gave up 3 bases and J gave up 6 bases; unmatched junction bases: 1. This CDR3 has 12 amino acids. CDR3 loop: CASSFTGGEQYF. CDR3 nucleotides: TGTGCCAGCAGTTTTACAGGGGGCGAGCAGTACTTC.

There are a few counts of this clone. The rearrangement uses TRBV28 and TRBJ2-1, with 10 positions matching TRBD2. CDR1 and CDR2 from the germline V gene are MDHEN and SYDVKM. J lost 1 base, V lost 4 bases, and 16 bases had no gene match. This CDR3 has 20 amino acids. For the CDR3, the DNA is TGTGCCAGCAGTTCCCTTAGCGGGAGGATCACTGTATGGTCCTACAATGAGCAGTTCTTC. It codes for CASSSLSGRITVWSYNEQFF.

The CDR3 DNA follows: TGCGCCAGCAGCTTCCCTAACACAGATACGCAGTATTTT. Amino acids: CASSFPNTDTQYF. The rearrangement links TRBV5-1 to TRBJ2-3; D gene ambiguous. Deletions cut 2 bases from V and 2 bases from J, with 6 bases between. CDR1 and CDR2 (germline): SGHRS, YFSETQ. The CDR3 length is 13 residues.

This sequence joins TRBV4-2 and TRBJ2-3; possible D gene TRBD2, 5 bases. V was cut by 1 base and J by 5 bases, with 13 bases left in between. The CDR3 covers 15 residues. Germline V gene sequence: CDR1 LGHNA, CDR2 YNFKEQ. The CDR3, as DNA: TGTGCCAGCAGCCAAGTTGAGGGTCGAATAGATACGCAGTATTTT. It encodes CASSQVEGRIDTQYF.

V usage is TRBV27 and J usage is TRBJ2-3; TRBD2 agrees at 9 bases. The CDR3 totals 16 residues. With 3 bases clipped from V and 0 bases from J, the junction kept 4 bases outside the gene matches. Per germline, CDR1 MNHEY and CDR2 SMNVEV (reference sequence). Written as DNA, the CDR3 is TGTGCCAGCAGTTTTGCGGGGGGGCTGAGCACAGATACGCAGTATTTT. This sequence encodes CASSFAGGLSTDTQYF.

The chain links TRBV14 to TRBJ1-6, with a weak D call TRBD1 (6 bases). There are 16 residues in the CDR3. Germline loops: CDR1 SGHDN, CDR2 FVKESK. The germline V and J ends were trimmed by 8 bases and 0 bases, with 14 bases remaining between them. The CDR3 loop reads CASRPGQSSYNSPLHF. For the CDR3, the DNA is TGTGCCAGCCGCCCGGGACAAAGCTCCTATAATTCACCCCTCCACTTT.

This clone was observed once. V is TRBV5-4 and J is TRBJ2-3; 11 bases match TRBD2. CDR1 and CDR2 from the germline V gene are SGHNT and YYREEE (reference sequence). This CDR3 region has 15 residues. V dropped 3 bases and J dropped 3; count of bases not matched to a gene: 3. This CDR3 is CASSYRTSGTDTQYF. The CDR3 bases are TGTGCCAGCAGCTATAGGACTAGCGGGACAGATACGCAGTATTTT.

The chain combines TRBV28 with TRBJ2-3; D perhaps matches TRBD1 (5 bases). Germline V gene sequence: CDR1 MDHEN, CDR2 SYDVKM. CDR3 length equals 15 residues. Trimming took 7 bases from V and 3 from J, leaving 17 bases between them. The CDR3: CASIKGVLRTDTQYF. CDR3 DNA: TGTGCCAGCATCAAAGGGGTGTTACGGACAGATACGCAGTATTTT.

J is TRBJ2-2 and V is TRBV25-1; 9 nucleotides line up with TRBD2. Trimming at V came to 4 bases and at J to 4 bases, leaving 7 bases not matched to a gene. Germline V lookup: CDR1 MGHDK, CDR2 SYGVNS. The CDR3 runs to 16 residues. Here the CDR3 DNA reads TGTGCCAGCAGTGCCCTAGCGGGGTCTCTCACCGGGGAGCTGTTTTTT. This sequence encodes CASSALAGSLTGELFF.

The chain couples TRBV28 to TRBJ2-5; TRBD1 aligns across 8 bases. CDR3 length: 16 amino acids. V was pared by 1 base and J by 1 base, with 5 bases of the junction left unmatched. In germline, CDR1 is MDHEN, CDR2 SYDVKM. The CDR3 nucleotides are TGTGCCAGCAGTTTATCGACAGGGGTAGGCCAAGAGACCCAGTACTTC. Its translation is CASSLSTGVGQETQYF. The entire variable domain, with the rest obtained from reference TRBV28 and TRBJ2-5, is as follows: DVKVTQSSRYLVKRTGEKVFLECVQDMDHENMFWYRQDPGLGLRLIYFSYDVKMKEKGDIPEGYSVSREKKERFSLILESASTNQTSMYLCASSLSTGVGQETQYFGPGTRLLVL.

The chain joins TRBV19 to TRBJ1-1, with D possibly TRBD1 on 6 matching bases. Trimming removed 5 bases at V and 5 bases at J, with 15 bases between. The CDR3 runs 14 residues. CDR1 is LNHDA and CDR2 is SQIVND in the germline V gene (reference sequence). The CDR3 DNA reads TGTGCCAGTAGTTCCTCACAGGGCAGAACTGAAGCTTTCTTT. Encoded protein: CASSSSQGRTEAFF.

J is TRBJ1-1 and V is TRBV19; maybe TRBD1 (5 bases). The length of the CDR3 is 14 residues. Between the trimmed V and J ends, which lost 5 bases and 5 bases, there was a span of 15 bases. The germline gives CDR1 LNHDA, CDR2 SQIVND (reference sequence). The CDR3 region has the DNA TGTGCCAGTAGTTCACAGGTGGGTGAGACTGAAGCTTTCTTT. Amino acids: CASSSQVGETEAFF.

The chain recombines TRBV7-3 with TRBJ2-2; 10 nucleotides align to TRBD2. The CDR3 length is 17 residues. Germline V gives CDR1 SGHTA, CDR2 FQGTGA. The trim removed 5 bases at V and 7 bases at J, leaving 13 bases unmatched. As DNA, the CDR3 is TGTGCCAGCAGCCAGACCCGGCTAGCGGGAGAGGGCGGGGAGCTGTTTTTT. This codes for CASSQTRLAGEGGELFF.

This sequence joins TRBV7-8 and TRBJ1-2; 8 bases fit TRBD1. The trim removed 1 base at V and 4 bases at J, leaving 2 bases unmatched. CDR3 length: 14 amino acids. Looked up from germline, CDR1 is SGHVS and CDR2 is FQNEAQ. Here the CDR3 reads CASSLGTGPYGYTF. In DNA, the CDR3 is TGTGCCAGCAGCTTAGGGACAGGGCCCTATGGCTACACCTTC.

The CDR3 nucleotides read TGTGCCAGCAGCTTATTGGGACAGGGGGGACGTGGCACAGATACGCAGTATTTT. Its translation is CASSLLGQGGRGTDTQYF. The chain links TRBV7-2 to TRBJ2-3; 11 positions agree with TRBD1. The CDR3 has 18 residues. Germline CDR1 is SGHTA and CDR2 is FQGNSA. V was clipped by 2 bases and J by 1 base; unmatched bases: 8.

A few counts support this clone. The chain couples TRBV5-5 to TRBJ1-3; D uncertain. V was shortened by 4 bases and J by 0 bases, with 11 bases between the two germline ends. The length of the CDR3 is 15 residues. Germline CDR1 SGHKS, CDR2 YYEKEE (reference sequence). CDR3 sequence reads: CASSKEGSSGNTIYF. The CDR3 DNA sequence: TGTGCCAGCAGCAAAGAGGGTAGCTCTGGAAACACCATATATTTT.